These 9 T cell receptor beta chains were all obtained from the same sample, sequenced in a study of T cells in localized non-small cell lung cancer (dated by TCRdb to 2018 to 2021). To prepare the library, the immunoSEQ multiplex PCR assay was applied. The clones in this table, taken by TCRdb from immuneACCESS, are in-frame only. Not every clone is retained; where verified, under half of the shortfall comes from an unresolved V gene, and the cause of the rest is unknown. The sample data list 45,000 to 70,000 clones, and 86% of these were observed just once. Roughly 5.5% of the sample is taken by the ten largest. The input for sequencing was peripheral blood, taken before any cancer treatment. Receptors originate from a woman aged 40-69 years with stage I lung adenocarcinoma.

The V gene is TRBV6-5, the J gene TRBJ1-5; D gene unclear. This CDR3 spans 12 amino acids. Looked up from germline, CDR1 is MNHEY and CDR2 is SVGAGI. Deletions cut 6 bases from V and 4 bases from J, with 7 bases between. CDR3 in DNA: TGTGCCAGCAGCCACGGGAATCAGCCCCAGCATTTT. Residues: CASSHGNQPQHF.

The CDR3 sequence is CASRDGTNTEAFF. The CDR3 nucleotides are TGTGCCAGCAGGGACGGGACGAACACTGAAGCTTTCTTT. V is TRBV6-1 and J is TRBJ1-1, with a possible D match to TRBD1 (5 bases). Trimming pared 6 bases from V and 1 base from J, leaving 9 bases between. This CDR3 region has 13 residues. Germline V gene data show CDR1 as MNHNS and CDR2 as SASEGT.

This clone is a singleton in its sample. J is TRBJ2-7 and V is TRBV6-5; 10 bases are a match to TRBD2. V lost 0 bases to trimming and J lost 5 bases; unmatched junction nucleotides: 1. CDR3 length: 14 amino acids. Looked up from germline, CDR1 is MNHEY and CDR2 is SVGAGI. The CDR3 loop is CASSYSTSGNEQYF. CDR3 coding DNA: TGTGCCAGCAGTTACTCTACTAGCGGGAACGAGCAGTACTTC.

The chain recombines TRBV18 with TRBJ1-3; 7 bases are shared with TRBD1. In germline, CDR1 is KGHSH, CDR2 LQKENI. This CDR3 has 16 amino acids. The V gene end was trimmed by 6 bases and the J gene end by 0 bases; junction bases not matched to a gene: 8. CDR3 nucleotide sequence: TGTGCCAGCTCCCAGGACAGGCCAAGCTCTGGAAACACCATATATTTT. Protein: CASSQDRPSSGNTIYF.

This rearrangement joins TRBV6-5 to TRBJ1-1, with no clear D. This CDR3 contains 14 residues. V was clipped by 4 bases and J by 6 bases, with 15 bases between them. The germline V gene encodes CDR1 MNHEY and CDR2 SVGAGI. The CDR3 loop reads CASSSLIRYAEAFF. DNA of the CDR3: TGTGCCAGCAGTTCCCTCATCCGGTACGCTGAAGCTTTCTTT.

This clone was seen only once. CDR3 protein: CASRTEGEWSPLHF. CDR3 nucleotides: TGTGCCAGCAGGACAGAGGGGGAGTGGTCACCCCTCCACTTT. The chain is built from TRBV2 and TRBJ1-6; D possibly corresponds to TRBD1 (6 bases). V was pared by 6 bases and J by 10 bases, with 16 bases between. The germline V gene has CDR1 SNHLY and CDR2 FYNNEI. The CDR3 is 14 amino acids. Complete variable domain (other parts from reference TRBV2 and TRBJ1-6): EPEVTQTPSHQVTQMGQEVILRCVPISNHLYFYWYRQILGQKVEFLVSFYNNEISEKSEIFDDQFSVERPDGSNFTLKIRSTKLEDSAMYFCASRTEGEWSPLHFGNGTRLTVT.

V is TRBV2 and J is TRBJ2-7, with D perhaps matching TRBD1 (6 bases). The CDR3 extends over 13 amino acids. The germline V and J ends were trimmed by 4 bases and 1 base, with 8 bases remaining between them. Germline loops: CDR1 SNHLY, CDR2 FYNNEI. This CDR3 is CASSVQGSYEQYF. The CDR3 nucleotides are TGTGCCAGCAGTGTCCAGGGGTCCTACGAGCAGTACTTC.

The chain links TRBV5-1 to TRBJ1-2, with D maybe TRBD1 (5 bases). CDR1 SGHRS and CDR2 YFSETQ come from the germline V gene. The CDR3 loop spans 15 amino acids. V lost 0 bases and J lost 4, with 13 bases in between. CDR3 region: CASSLALGESYGYTF. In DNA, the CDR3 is TGCGCCAGCAGCTTGGCCTTAGGGGAGAGCTATGGCTACACCTTC.

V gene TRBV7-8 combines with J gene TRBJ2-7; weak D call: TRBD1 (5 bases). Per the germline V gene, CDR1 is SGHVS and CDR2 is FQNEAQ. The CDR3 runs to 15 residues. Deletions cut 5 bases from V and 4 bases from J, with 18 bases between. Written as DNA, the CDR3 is TGTGCCAGCAGCCCAAGGGGCTCGTACTCGTACGAGCAGTACTTC. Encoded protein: CASSPRGSYSYEQYF.